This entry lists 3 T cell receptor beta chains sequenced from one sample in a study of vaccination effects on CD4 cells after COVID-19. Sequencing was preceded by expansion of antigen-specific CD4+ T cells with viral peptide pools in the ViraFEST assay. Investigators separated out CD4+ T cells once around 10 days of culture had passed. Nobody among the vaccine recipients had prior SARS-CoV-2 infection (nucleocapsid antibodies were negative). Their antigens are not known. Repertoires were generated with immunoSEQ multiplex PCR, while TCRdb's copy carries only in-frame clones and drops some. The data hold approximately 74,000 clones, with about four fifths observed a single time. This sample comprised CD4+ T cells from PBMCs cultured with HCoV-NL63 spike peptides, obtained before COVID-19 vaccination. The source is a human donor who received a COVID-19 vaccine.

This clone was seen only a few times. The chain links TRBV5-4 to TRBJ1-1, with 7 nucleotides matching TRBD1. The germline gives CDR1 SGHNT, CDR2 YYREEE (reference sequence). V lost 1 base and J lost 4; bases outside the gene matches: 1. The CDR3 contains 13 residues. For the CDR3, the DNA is TGTGCCAGCAGCTTGCGACAGGGCACTGAAGCTTTCTTT. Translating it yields CASSLRQGTEAFF.

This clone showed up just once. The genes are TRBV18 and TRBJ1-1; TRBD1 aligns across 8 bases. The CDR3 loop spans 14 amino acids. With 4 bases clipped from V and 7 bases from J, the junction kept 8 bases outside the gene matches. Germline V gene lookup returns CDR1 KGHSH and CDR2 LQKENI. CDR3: CASSHGQGQIEAFF. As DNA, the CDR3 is TGTGCCAGCTCACATGGACAGGGCCAGATTGAAGCTTTCTTT.

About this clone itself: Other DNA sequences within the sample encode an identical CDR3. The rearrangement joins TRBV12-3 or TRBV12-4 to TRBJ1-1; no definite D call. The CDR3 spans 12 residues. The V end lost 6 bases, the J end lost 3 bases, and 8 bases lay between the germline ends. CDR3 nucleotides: TGTGCCAGCAGCCCGGGCTACACTGAAGCTTTCTTT. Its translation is CASSPGYTEAFF.